A selection of T cell receptor beta chains follows, all from one sample in a study of blood T cells in healthy people across ages. TCRdb ran MiXCR on the 5' RACE reads and lists one entry per CDR3 protein. This table holds 1,500,000 or so distinct CDR3 sequences, roughly two fifths found once. The sequenced material came from blood. Source of these receptors: a woman aged 18-29 years in good health. Both conserved end residues are part of each CDR3. The order of the fields is V gene, J gene, D gene, clone size, CDR3 DNA, CDR3 protein. A D gene is named only where the DNA matches it firmly. Size tells how often a clone was seen (once, few, many) or the class of an expanded clone, and some rows leave it out.

v_gene: TRBV29-1; j_gene: TRBJ2-5; d_gene: -; abundance: -; CDR3nt: TGCAGCGTTGATCCCCAAGAGGCCCAGTACTTC; CDR3aa: CSVDPQEAQYF
v_gene: TRBV20-1; j_gene: TRBJ2-3; d_gene: -; abundance: few; CDR3nt: TGCAGTGCTAGAGATCAACTACGGAGTACCACAGATACGCAGTATTTT; CDR3aa: CSARDQLRSTTDTQYF
v_gene: TRBV12-3/TRBV12-4; j_gene: TRBJ1-5; d_gene: -; abundance: few; CDR3nt: TGTGCCAGCAACAAAGGTACCAATCAGCCCCAGCATTTT; CDR3aa: CASNKGTNQPQHF
v_gene: TRBV5-1; j_gene: TRBJ2-4; d_gene: -; abundance: -; CDR3nt: TGCGCCAGCAGCTTGGAACAGGGAGCCAAAAACATTCAGTACTTC; CDR3aa: CASSLEQGAKNIQYF
v_gene: TRBV10-3; j_gene: TRBJ2-5; d_gene: TRBD2; abundance: few; CDR3nt: TGTGCCATCAGTGAGGGGACTAGCGGGGTGGAGACCCAGTACTTC; CDR3aa: CAISEGTSGVETQYF
v_gene: TRBV6-5; j_gene: TRBJ2-3; d_gene: TRBD2; abundance: few; CDR3nt: TGTGCCAGCAGATCCCCTAGCGGACGCACAGATACGCAGTATTTT; CDR3aa: CASRSPSGRTDTQYF
v_gene: TRBV20-1; j_gene: TRBJ1-1; d_gene: -; abundance: few; CDR3nt: TGCAGTGCTAGAGATCTACTTAAAACAGGGACGAACACTGAAGCTTTCTTT; CDR3aa: CSARDLLKTGTNTEAFF
v_gene: TRBV6-6; j_gene: TRBJ2-1; d_gene: -; abundance: -; CDR3nt: TGTGCCAGCAGTTACTCGTTGGAGGGGGCTGATAATGAGCGGTTCTTC; CDR3aa: CASSYSLEGADNERFF
v_gene: TRBV6-1; j_gene: TRBJ1-2; d_gene: -; abundance: -; CDR3nt: TGTGCCACTCGGTTGTCCGCTAACTATGGCTACACCTTC; CDR3aa: CATRLSANYGYTF
v_gene: TRBV6-6; j_gene: TRBJ2-7; d_gene: TRBD1; abundance: few; CDR3nt: TGTGCCAGCAGCACCGGGACAGGGGGCGGAAGCGAGCAGTACTTC; CDR3aa: CASSTGTGGGSEQYF
v_gene: TRBV16; j_gene: TRBJ1-1; d_gene: -; abundance: -; CDR3nt: TGTGCCAGCAGCCAGCTAATTGGGGGCGAAGCTTTCTTT; CDR3aa: CASSQLIGGEAFF
v_gene: TRBV6-5; j_gene: TRBJ2-1; d_gene: -; abundance: -; CDR3nt: TGTGCCAGCAGTTCCCCGGACAGACACTACAATGAGCAGTTCTTC; CDR3aa: CASSSPDRHYNEQFF
v_gene: TRBV20-1; j_gene: TRBJ2-3; d_gene: -; abundance: -; CDR3nt: TGCAGTGCCCTTAACCGGGGGAGGTCGGCAGATACGCAGTATTTT; CDR3aa: CSALNRGRSADTQYF
v_gene: TRBV6-5; j_gene: TRBJ1-2; d_gene: -; abundance: -; CDR3nt: TGTGCCAGCAGTTACGGGCTTGTAGGTGGCTACACCTTC; CDR3aa: CASSYGLVGGYTF
v_gene: TRBV12-3/TRBV12-4; j_gene: TRBJ2-1; d_gene: -; abundance: -; CDR3nt: TGTGCCAGCGGGAGACTCGTAGGGCAGTTCTTC; CDR3aa: CASGRLVGQFF
v_gene: TRBV12-3/TRBV12-4; j_gene: TRBJ2-2; d_gene: -; abundance: once; CDR3nt: TGTGCCAGCAGTTTATCCGGACTAGGGGGGGTCACCGGGGAGCTGTTTTTT; CDR3aa: CASSLSGLGGVTGELFF
v_gene: TRBV15; j_gene: TRBJ2-1; d_gene: -; abundance: few; CDR3nt: TGTGCCACCAGCAGAGATAGGGGGCTAGCGGGTCTCAATGAGCAGTTCTTC; CDR3aa: CATSRDRGLAGLNEQFF
v_gene: TRBV29-1; j_gene: TRBJ1-1; d_gene: TRBD1; abundance: once; CDR3nt: TGCAGCGTTGAAGACCGGGACAGGGGTACTGAAGCTTTCTTT; CDR3aa: CSVEDRDRGTEAFF
v_gene: TRBV4-3; j_gene: TRBJ2-7; d_gene: TRBD1; abundance: few; CDR3nt: TGCGCCAGCAGCCAAAATCCGACAGGGACCTACGAGCAGTACTTC; CDR3aa: CASSQNPTGTYEQYF
v_gene: TRBV6-5; j_gene: TRBJ1-2; d_gene: TRBD1; abundance: -; CDR3nt: TGTGCCAGCAGGCGCCGGGACAGGATAAATGGCTACACCTTC; CDR3aa: CASRRRDRINGYTF
v_gene: TRBV28; j_gene: TRBJ2-2; d_gene: TRBD2; abundance: -; CDR3nt: TGTGCCAGCAGTTTAGGACTAGCGGGATCGAACACCGGGGAGCTGTTTTTT; CDR3aa: CASSLGLAGSNTGELFF
v_gene: TRBV7-9; j_gene: TRBJ1-5; d_gene: TRBD1; abundance: many; CDR3nt: TGTGCCAGCAGCTTAGTCGGACAGGGGAGCAATCAGCCCCAGCATTTT; CDR3aa: CASSLVGQGSNQPQHF
v_gene: TRBV12-3/TRBV12-4; j_gene: TRBJ2-7; d_gene: -; abundance: -; CDR3nt: TGTGCCAGCAGTTTGCGTATCCAGGGCTCGCCCCTCTACGAGCAGTACTTC; CDR3aa: CASSLRIQGSPLYEQYF
v_gene: TRBV7-9; j_gene: TRBJ1-2; d_gene: -; abundance: few; CDR3nt: TGTGCCAGCAGCTTAGACGCTAGGGACTATGGCTACACCTTC; CDR3aa: CASSLDARDYGYTF
v_gene: TRBV29-1; j_gene: TRBJ1-1; d_gene: -; abundance: few; CDR3nt: TGCAGCGTTGAGCGAAGTCCCACTGAAGCTTTCTTT; CDR3aa: CSVERSPTEAFF
v_gene: TRBV12-3/TRBV12-4; j_gene: TRBJ2-5; d_gene: TRBD2; abundance: -; CDR3nt: TGTGCCAGCAGTTTAAGGGACTACTCGTGGGAGCAGTACTTC; CDR3aa: CASSLRDYSWEQYF
v_gene: TRBV5-6; j_gene: TRBJ1-2; d_gene: -; abundance: -; CDR3nt: TGTGCCAGCAGCCCTCAGGGAAGGATAGGGACTTATGGCTACACCTTC; CDR3aa: CASSPQGRIGTYGYTF
v_gene: TRBV29-1; j_gene: TRBJ2-3; d_gene: -; abundance: many; CDR3nt: TGCAGCGTGGCCTGGACAGATACGCAGTATTTT; CDR3aa: CSVAWTDTQYF
v_gene: TRBV20-1; j_gene: TRBJ1-5; d_gene: TRBD1; abundance: -; CDR3nt: TGCAGTGCTAGAGCTGACAGGGGATGGGGCAATCAGCCCCAGCATTTT; CDR3aa: CSARADRGWGNQPQHF
v_gene: TRBV30; j_gene: TRBJ1-5; d_gene: -; abundance: -; CDR3nt: TGTGCCTGGAGTGTACAAGTCGGGACAAATCAGCCCCAGCATTTT; CDR3aa: CAWSVQVGTNQPQHF
v_gene: TRBV27; j_gene: TRBJ2-4; d_gene: TRBD2; abundance: -; CDR3nt: TGTGCCAGCAGTGGCCTAGCGGGCAACAATGAGCAGTACTTC; CDR3aa: CASSGLAGNNEQYF
v_gene: TRBV6-6; j_gene: TRBJ2-7; d_gene: TRBD1; abundance: -; CDR3nt: TGTGCCAGCAGTTACACCAGACAGGGAAGCTCCTACGAGCAGTACTTC; CDR3aa: CASSYTRQGSSYEQYF
v_gene: TRBV7-2; j_gene: TRBJ2-5; d_gene: TRBD2; abundance: once; CDR3nt: TGTGCCAGCAGCCCTCCGGGACTAGAGCCGTACTTC; CDR3aa: CASSPPGLEPYF
v_gene: TRBV7-2; j_gene: TRBJ1-1; d_gene: TRBD1; abundance: -; CDR3nt: TGTGCCAGCAGCTCGCTCCCGGGACAGGGGGCCTCTGAAGCTTTCTTT; CDR3aa: CASSSLPGQGASEAFF
v_gene: TRBV6-5; j_gene: TRBJ1-6; d_gene: TRBD1; abundance: -; CDR3nt: TGTGCCAGCAGTTACTGGGGGACAGAACCGACCCTCCACTTT; CDR3aa: CASSYWGTEPTLHF